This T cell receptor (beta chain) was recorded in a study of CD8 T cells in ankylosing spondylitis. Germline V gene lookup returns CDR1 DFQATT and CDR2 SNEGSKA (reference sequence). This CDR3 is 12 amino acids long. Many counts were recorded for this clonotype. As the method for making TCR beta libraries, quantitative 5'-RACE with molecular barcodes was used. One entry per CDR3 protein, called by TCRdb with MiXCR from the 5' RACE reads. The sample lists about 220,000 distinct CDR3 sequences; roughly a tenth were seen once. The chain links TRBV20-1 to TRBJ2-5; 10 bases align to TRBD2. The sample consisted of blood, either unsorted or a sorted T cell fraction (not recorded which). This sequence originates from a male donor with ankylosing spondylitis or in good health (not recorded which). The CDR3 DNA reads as TGCAGCGAGCGGGGGGGCGAAGAGACCCAGTACTTC. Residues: CSERGGEETQYF.